A selection of T cell receptor beta chains follows, all from one sample in a study of T cells after yellow fever vaccination. In TCRdb, the 5' RACE reads were re-called with MiXCR into one record per CDR3 protein. The sample has 150,000 to 200,000 distinct CDR3 sequences; approximately 9.9% are singletons. Sequences were derived from CD8+ T cells sorted from PBMCs, sampled 45 days after the yellow fever booster vaccination. The source of these receptors is a man aged 18 to 29 who received the YFV17D yellow fever vaccine. Both conserved end residues are part of each CDR3. A D gene is named only where the DNA matches it firmly. Clone size, where shown, is once, few, many, or a class for clones that have expanded.

v_gene,d_gene,abundance,j_gene,CDR3aa,CDR3nt
TRBV9,TRBD2,few,TRBJ2-3,CASSSRSGDSTDTQYF,TGTGCCAGCAGCTCCAGAAGCGGGGATAGCACAGATACGCAGTATTTT
TRBV18,.,few,TRBJ1-3,CASSPQLSGRGSGNTIYF,TGTGCCAGCTCACCCCAACTTTCTGGAAGGGGATCTGGAAACACCATATATTTT
TRBV20-1,.,.,TRBJ2-5,CSARDQGYRHETQYF,TGCAGTGCTAGAGACCAGGGGTACAGGCACGAGACCCAGTACTTC
TRBV5-1,.,few,TRBJ2-2,CASSLDGNPNTGELFF,TGCGCCAGCAGCCTCGACGGGAACCCCAACACCGGGGAGCTGTTTTTT
TRBV9,.,.,TRBJ1-3,CASSASGVRNTIYF,TGTGCCAGCAGCGCGTCAGGGGTTCGAAACACCATATATTTT
TRBV9,.,.,TRBJ1-5,CASSPWGAGQPQHF,TGTGCCAGCAGCCCCTGGGGGGCAGGGCAGCCCCAGCATTTT
TRBV29-1,TRBD2,.,TRBJ2-5,CSVLPRGGGYQETQYF,TGCAGCGTTCTCCCTAGAGGCGGGGGGTACCAAGAGACCCAGTACTTC
TRBV29-1,TRBD2,.,TRBJ2-3,CSASGGGADTQYF,TGCAGCGCCAGCGGGGGGGGCGCAGATACGCAGTATTTT
TRBV19,TRBD1,.,TRBJ1-1,CASQGAGTEAFF,TGTGCCAGTCAGGGGGCGGGAACTGAAGCTTTCTTT
TRBV4-1,TRBD1,many,TRBJ2-5,CASSQPDRGRETQYF,TGCGCCAGCAGCCAACCGGACAGGGGAAGAGAGACCCAGTACTTC